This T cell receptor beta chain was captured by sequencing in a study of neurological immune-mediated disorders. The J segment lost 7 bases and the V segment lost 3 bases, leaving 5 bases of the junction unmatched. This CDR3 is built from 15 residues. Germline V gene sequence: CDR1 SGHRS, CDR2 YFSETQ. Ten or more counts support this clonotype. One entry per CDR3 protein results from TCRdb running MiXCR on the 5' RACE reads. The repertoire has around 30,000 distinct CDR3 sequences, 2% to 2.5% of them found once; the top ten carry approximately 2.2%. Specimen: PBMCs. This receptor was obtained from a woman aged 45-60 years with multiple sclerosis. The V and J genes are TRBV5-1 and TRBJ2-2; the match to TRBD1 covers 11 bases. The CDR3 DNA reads TGCGCCAGCAGCTCGGACAGGGGGCGGCTCGGGGAGCTGTTTTTT. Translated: CASSSDRGRLGELFF.